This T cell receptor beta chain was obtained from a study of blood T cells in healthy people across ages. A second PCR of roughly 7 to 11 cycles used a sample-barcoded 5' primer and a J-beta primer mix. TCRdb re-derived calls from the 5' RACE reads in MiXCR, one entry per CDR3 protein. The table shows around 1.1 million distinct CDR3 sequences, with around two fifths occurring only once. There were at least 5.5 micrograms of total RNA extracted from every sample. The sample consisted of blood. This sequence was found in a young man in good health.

CDR3 loop: CASSRGTSGGYEQFF. CDR3 sequence (DNA): TGTGCCAGCAGTCGGGGGACTAGCGGGGGCTATGAGCAGTTCTTC. The chain recombines TRBV6-2 or TRBV6-3 with TRBJ2-1; 14 bases are a match to TRBD2. CDR1 is MNHEY, CDR2 SVGEGT, per germline. The J segment lost 8 bases and the V segment lost 5 bases, leaving 5 bases of the junction unmatched. This CDR3 is 15 amino acids long.